This entry features one T cell receptor beta chain sequence. What this receptor recognizes is not known. Qualities for individual bases were not recorded, and no much larger clone is one base off. The sample is drawn from a study of beta chain features in type 1 diabetes (dated by TCRdb to between 2017 and 2018). Study-wide context: No differences in mean age, gender distribution, total cell number or subset yield were found between patients and healthy donors. A total of roughly 99,000,000 sorted cells were examined across all samples, and the number of cells per subset was strongly correlated with RNA yield. The study compared the TCRB repertoires of sorted circulating CD4+ T cell subsets in recently diagnosed type 1 diabetes patients with those in matched healthy donors. Regulatory and stem cell-like memory subsets were isolated from only 8 patients and about eight healthy donors, whereas naive and central memory subsets came from all 30 or so donors.

Overall study results and their limits: Because the HLA sub-analyses included only small numbers of individuals, any influence of HLA type on TCRB rearrangement was left unresolved. Shorter templates might have been favored by PCR, but patient and control samples were amplified and corrected together, so both groups would have been affected equally by any skew. In all four CD4+ subsets, TCRB CDR3 length was moderately but significantly shorter in type 1 diabetes patients. The naive, central memory and regulatory TCRB repertoires appeared to resemble one another more closely among patients than among healthy donors. Fewer insertions and more nucleotide deletions at VDJ recombination sites were observed in patients with type 1 diabetes, implying thymic rearrangement abnormalities. Because cDNA rather than genomic DNA was sequenced, highly expressing activated cells could have been over-represented, although no difference in activation and CD3 levels was found between groups.

The High Capacity cDNA Reverse Transcription Kit was used to reverse transcribe all of the isolated RNA, meaning that expressed TCRB transcripts were what got sequenced. Deep immunoSEQ sequencing was performed on naive, central memory and regulatory T cell samples, with an average of around 3.4 million total reads per sample. After sorted cells were lysed in RLT buffer, RNA was extracted with DNase-treated RNeasy Micro or Mini kits, with the choice depending on cell number. To prevent cross-contamination, each cell subset was processed individually, whereas patient and healthy donor samples were processed jointly. The immunoSEQ multiplex PCR was used to amplify TCRB sequences from cDNA, yielding 87-bp fragments that span the CDR3 region. The amplicons were sequenced using the Illumina HiSeq platform. The authors processed their data as follows. Synthetic template baselines were used to correct PCR bias computationally, reads within Hamming distance 2 were collapsed together, and singletons that could not be merged were discarded. Reads were aligned against IMGT so that V, D and J genes, CDR3 length and insertions or deletions at six rearrangement sites could be assigned. Clonotype counts were normalized to sorted cell number within each subset before computing true diversity and Gini coefficients with the tcR R package. The overlap coefficient, calculated on TCRB nucleotide sequences, was used to quantify repertoire sharing. This is the immuneACCESS table as TCRdb keeps it, with only in-frame sequences that have V and J called. A part of the clones is gone; compared with another copy, unresolved V genes explain less than half, and the rest is unexplained. The V and J calls and clone size come from that table; D and trimming were worked out from the DNA. The table for this sample lists fewer than 400,000 clones; around 9% of them were counted only once. Jointly, the top ten make up 1% of the sample.

Each donor gave one peripheral blood draw, roughly 110 mL on average, collected into heparinised tubes. Naive, central memory, regulatory and stem cell-like memory CD4+ T cells were sorted on a BD FACSAria II using a panel including CD45RO, CCR7, CD25, CD127, CD95 and CD27. All sorted populations exceeded 95% purity. PBMCs were isolated immediately by Lymphoprep density gradient centrifugation and stained directly without culture. So that batch effects would be minimized, each experiment stained and sorted samples in pairs, pairing one healthy donor with one patient. CDR1 MGHRA and CDR2 YSYEKL were looked up in the germline V gene. The CDR3 runs 18 residues from the cysteine to the phenylalanine. The sequence is cut down to CDR3 DNA, 54 bases in frame from base 1. V and J are truncated by 0 bases and 2 bases respectively, leaving an intervening sequence of 18 bases.

The receptor comes from a man aged 25-45 years with type 1 diabetes. The sequence is built from TRBV4-1 and TRBJ2-3, with a tentative D call of TRBD1 or TRBD2, each matching 5 bases. Sequencing was performed on central memory CD4+ T cells from blood. The sequence in DNA is TGCGCCAGCAGCCAAGACGCCCCGGGGCCCCGCGTCACAGATACGCAGTATTTT. This gives the protein CASSQDAPGPRVTDTQYF.